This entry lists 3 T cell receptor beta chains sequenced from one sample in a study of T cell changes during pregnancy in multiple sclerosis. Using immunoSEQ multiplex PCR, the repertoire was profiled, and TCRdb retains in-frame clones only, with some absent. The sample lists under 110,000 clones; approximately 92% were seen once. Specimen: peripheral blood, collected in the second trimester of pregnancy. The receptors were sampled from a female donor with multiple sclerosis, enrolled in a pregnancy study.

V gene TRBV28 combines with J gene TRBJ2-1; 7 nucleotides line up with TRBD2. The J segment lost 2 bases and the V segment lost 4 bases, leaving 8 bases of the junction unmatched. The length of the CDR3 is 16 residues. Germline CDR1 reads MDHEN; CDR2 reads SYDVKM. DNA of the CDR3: TGTGCCAGCAGTTCACCGCGAGGGACTACCTACAATGAGCAGTTCTTC. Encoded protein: CASSSPRGTTYNEQFF. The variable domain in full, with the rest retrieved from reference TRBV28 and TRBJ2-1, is DVKVTQSSRYLVKRTGEKVFLECVQDMDHENMFWYRQDPGLGLRLIYFSYDVKMKEKGDIPEGYSVSREKKERFSLILESASTNQTSMYLCASSSPRGTTYNEQFFGPGTRLTVL.

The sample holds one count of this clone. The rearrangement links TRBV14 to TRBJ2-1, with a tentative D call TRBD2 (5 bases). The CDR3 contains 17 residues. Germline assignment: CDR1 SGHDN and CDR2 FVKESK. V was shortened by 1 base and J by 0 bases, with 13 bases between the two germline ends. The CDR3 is CASSQALALSSYNEQFF. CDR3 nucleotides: TGTGCCAGCAGCCAAGCCCTAGCTTTGAGCTCCTACAATGAGCAGTTCTTC.

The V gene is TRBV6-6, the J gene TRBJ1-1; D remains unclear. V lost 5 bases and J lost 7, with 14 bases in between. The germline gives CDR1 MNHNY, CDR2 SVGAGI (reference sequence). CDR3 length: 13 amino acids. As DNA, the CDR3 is TGTGCCAGCAGTCACACCCCACTAGGTGAAGCTTTCTTT. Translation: CASSHTPLGEAFF.